The sequence of this T cell receptor (beta chain) was determined in a study of blood T cell repertoires in COVID-19 (dated by TCRdb to about 2020). With respect to the entire study: Samples from collaborators originated in the United States, Italy and Spain and spanned both the acute and convalescent phases of COVID-19. The prospective study material was composed of cDNA or gDNA derived from T cells, B-cell-depleted T cells, or PBMCs. The dataset comprised deeply sampled blood TCRbeta repertoires from subjects exposed to, actively infected with, or recovered from COVID-19. The repertoires were made available in a free public database intended to serve as a resource for research on the immune response to SARS-CoV-2. The samples were drawn from two sources: the first 160 participants of the ongoing ImmuneRACE study, and 1,000 to 1,500 subjects contributed by 6 global collaborators. A de-identified subject ID, COVID-19 status, age in years and sex were almost always included in the sample metadata. Where HLA class I and class II types were available, the types were taken from metadata supplied by the sample provider, not from assay-based typing. Results and caveats for the whole study, not just this receptor: Clinical and demographic metadata were provided uncurated, with the amount varying by source and participant.

In the prospective study, participants were roughly 18 to 100 years old, resided in about two dozen geographic areas of the United States, and were enrolled through a virtual design. In the prospective study, cohorts were assigned on the basis of participant-reported clinical history obtained from a screening survey and a study questionnaire. Each participant in the prospective study had whole blood, serum and a nasopharyngeal or oropharyngeal swab collected by mobile phlebotomists. Over a roughly 2-month period, participants in the prospective study had the option of providing additional blood draws and questionnaires. Before DNA extraction, blood samples from the prospective study were shipped at room temperature or frozen. CDR1 SEHNR and CDR2 FQNEAQ were looked up in the germline V gene (reference sequence). The CDR3, cysteine through phenylalanine, is 16 amino acids long. Only the CDR3 region is kept as DNA, spanning 48 bases read in frame from base 1. Trimming takes 1 base off V and 3 bases off J; junction bases not matched to a gene: 9.

The immunoSEQ Assay, a bias-controlled multiplex PCR, was used to amplify TCRbeta CDR3 regions from genomic DNA. In the authors' own workflow: Within the assay, amplification of reference gene primers was used to estimate how many nucleated cells each sample contained. To quantify the absolute abundance of each unique TCRbeta CDR3 rearrangement, sequence reads were collapsed and filtered. For each sample, productive Simpson clonality was calculated by taking the square root of Simpson's diversity index across productive rearrangements. In its TCRdb copy, this immuneACCESS table keeps in-frame sequences only and misses some clones. Where compared with another copy, unresolved V genes explain less than half of these, and the others have no known cause. That table supplies the V and J calls and clone size; D and trimming were determined from the DNA. The sample includes fewer than 350,000 clones, with roughly 90% observed a single time. The ten largest clones add up to around 1.7% of the sample.

On this clone itself: This receptor's antigen is unknown. Within one base of it there is no much larger clone, and no base qualities were kept.

What was sequenced was PBMCs or T cells enriched from blood (not recorded which). The rearrangement combines TRBV7-9 with TRBJ2-7; 7 junctional bases match TRBD1. The source of this sequence is a woman aged 18 to 35 with acute COVID-19. The CDR3 region reads CASSLGDRVPYYEQYF. The nucleotide sequence reads TGTGCCAGCAGCTTAGGAGACAGGGTCCCCTACTACGAGCAGTACTTC. Extended through the reference TRBV7-9 and TRBJ2-7 proteins, this CDR3 yields the full variable domain: DTGVSQNPRHKITKRGQNVTFRCDPISEHNRLYWYRQTLGQGPEFLTYFQNEAQLEKSRLLSDRFSAERPKGSFSTLEIQRTEQGDSAMYLCASSLGDRVPYYEQYFGPGTRLTVT.